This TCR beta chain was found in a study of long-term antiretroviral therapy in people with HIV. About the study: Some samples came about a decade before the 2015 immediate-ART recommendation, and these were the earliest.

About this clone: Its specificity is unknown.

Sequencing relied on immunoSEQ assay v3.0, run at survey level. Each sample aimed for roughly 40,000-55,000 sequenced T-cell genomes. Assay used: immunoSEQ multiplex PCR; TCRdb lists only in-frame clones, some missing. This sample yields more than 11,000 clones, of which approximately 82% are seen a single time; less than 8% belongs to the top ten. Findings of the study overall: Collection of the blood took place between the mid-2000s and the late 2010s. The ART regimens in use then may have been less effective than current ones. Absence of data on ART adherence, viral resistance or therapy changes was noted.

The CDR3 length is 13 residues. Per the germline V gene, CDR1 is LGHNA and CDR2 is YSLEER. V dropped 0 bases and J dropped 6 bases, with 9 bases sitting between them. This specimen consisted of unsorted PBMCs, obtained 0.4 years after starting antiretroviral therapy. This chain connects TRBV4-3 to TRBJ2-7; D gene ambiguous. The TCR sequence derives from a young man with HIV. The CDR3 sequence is CASSQDRKLEQYF. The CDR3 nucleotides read TGCGCCAGCAGCCAAGATCGAAAGCTCGAGCAGTACTTC.